Detailed here is one T cell receptor (beta chain). This receptor's antigen is unknown. Base-call qualities are not available, and no considerably larger clone is one nucleotide away. From its cysteine to its phenylalanine, the CDR3 spans 15 amino acids. The kept DNA is CDR3 alone, 45 bases in frame from the first base. CDR1 and CDR2 were assigned from the germline V gene as MDHEN and SYDVKM. Compared with germline, V lacks 4 bases and J lacks 5 bases; bases without a gene match: 6. These data are taken from a study of T-cell reconstitution after alpha-beta-depleted transplantation in children (dated by TCRdb to the mid-2010s). Broadly, across the study: T-cell immune reconstitution after TCRalphabeta/CD19-depleted allogeneic hematopoietic cell transplantation in children was quantitatively tracked in the study by means of TCR repertoire profiling.

Receptor amplification or capture employed PCR. The reads were generated on an Illumina HiSeq 2500. Molecular barcoding was employed in the preparation of TCR libraries, with unique molecular identifiers being used to normalize TCRbeta repertoire quantification. TCRdb's own reprocessing of the public reads used fastp at Q25 and MiXCR and kept productive beta chains. Rows with a matching CDR3 protein are joined into one entry that keeps the most common DNA and genes. This sample holds approximately 510,000 distinct CDR3 sequences; around 16% were observed only once. Clones ranked in the top ten supply 3.3% of the sample.

The V and J segments used are TRBV28 and TRBJ2-7, and TRBD1 matches 12 of the central bases. This receptor was taken from a human donor who donated a stem cell graft to a child with acute lymphoblastic leukemia. The sample was PBMCs from the stem cell graft donor, taken from the stem cell graft. The nucleotides read TGTGCCAGCAGTTCCGCCGGGACAGGGGGCAACGAGCAGTACTTC. This translates into CASSSAGTGGNEQYF.